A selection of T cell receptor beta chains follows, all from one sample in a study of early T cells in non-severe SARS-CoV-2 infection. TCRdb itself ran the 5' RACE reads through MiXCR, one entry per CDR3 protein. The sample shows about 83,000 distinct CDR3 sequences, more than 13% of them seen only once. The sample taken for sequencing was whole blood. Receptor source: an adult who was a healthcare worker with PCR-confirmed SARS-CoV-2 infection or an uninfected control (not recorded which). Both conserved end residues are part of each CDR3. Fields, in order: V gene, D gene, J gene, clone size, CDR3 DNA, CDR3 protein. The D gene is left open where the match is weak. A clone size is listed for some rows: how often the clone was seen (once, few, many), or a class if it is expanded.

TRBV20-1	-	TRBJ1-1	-	TGCAGTGCTAAAGGAGGGGAGGAAGCTTTCTTT	CSAKGGEEAFF
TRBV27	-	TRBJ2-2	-	TGTGCCAGCAAGCACGGCGAACGCGCCACCGGGGAGCTGTTTTTT	CASKHGERATGELFF
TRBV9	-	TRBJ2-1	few	TGTGCCAGCAGCGTAAGGGCAGGGACCTACAATGAGCAGTTCTTC	CASSVRAGTYNEQFF
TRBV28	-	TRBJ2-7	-	TGTGCCAGCAGTAGTCGGACCGGCTACGAGCAGTACTTC	CASSSRTGYEQYF
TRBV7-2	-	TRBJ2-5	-	TGTGCCAGCAGCTTCTCCTATAAAGAGACCCAGTACTTC	CASSFSYKETQYF
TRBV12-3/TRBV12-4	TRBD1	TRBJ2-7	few	TGTGCCAGCAGTTCGACAGGGAACTACGAGCAGTACTTC	CASSSTGNYEQYF
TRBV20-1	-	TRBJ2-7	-	TGCAGTGCTAGTGTGGGTTACGAGCAGTACTTC	CSASVGYEQYF
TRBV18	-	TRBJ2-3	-	TGTGCCAGCTCACAGGCAGACCACCATCGCACAGATACGCAGTATTTT	CASSQADHHRTDTQYF
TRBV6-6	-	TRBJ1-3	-	TGTGCCGTTTATCCTACGGAGGGGGTTACTGGAAACACCATATATTTT	CAVYPTEGVTGNTIYF
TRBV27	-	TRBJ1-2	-	TGTGCCAGCAGCTGGCGGGGGGTGAACTATGGCTACACCTTC	CASSWRGVNYGYTF
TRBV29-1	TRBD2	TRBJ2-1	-	TGCAGCGTTGAGCGGGGGGGGCACAATGAGCAGTTCTTC	CSVERGGHNEQFF
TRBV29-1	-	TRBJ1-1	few	TGCAGCGTGACTATAGGGGGTAACACTGAAGCTTTCTTT	CSVTIGGNTEAFF
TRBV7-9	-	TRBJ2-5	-	TGTGCCAGCAGCTTATGGGGCGACAAAGAGACCCAGTACTTC	CASSLWGDKETQYF
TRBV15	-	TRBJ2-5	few	TGTGCCACCAGCAGAGATCCCTCCTCCCTGGAGACCCAGTACTTC	CATSRDPSSLETQYF
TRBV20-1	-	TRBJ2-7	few	TGCAGTGCTAGAGACAGTTCAGTCCCCTACGAGCAGTACTTC	CSARDSSVPYEQYF
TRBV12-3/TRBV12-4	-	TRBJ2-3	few	TGTGCCAGCAAAAAGACAGGGACTAGCACAGATACGCAGTATTTT	CASKKTGTSTDTQYF
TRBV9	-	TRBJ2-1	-	TGTGCCAGCAGCGTAGTGTTCGGGGATGAGCAGTTCTTC	CASSVVFGDEQFF
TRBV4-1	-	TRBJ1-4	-	TGCGCCAGCAGCCAAGAGGGGGCGCTGGACGAAAAACTGTTTTTT	CASSQEGALDEKLFF
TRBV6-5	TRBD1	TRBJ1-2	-	TGTGCCAGCATCGATCCCAGGACAGGGGGGAGAGGCTACACCTTC	CASIDPRTGGRGYTF
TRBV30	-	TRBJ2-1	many	TGTGCCTGGACATGGGGGTCTCGCAATGAGCAGTTCTTC	CAWTWGSRNEQFF
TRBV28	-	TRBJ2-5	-	TGTGCCAGCAGTTTTGGGGTAGAGACCCAGTACTTC	CASSFGVETQYF
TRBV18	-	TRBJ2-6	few	TGTGCCAGCTCACCACCGGGGCCTGGGGCCAACGTCCTGACTTTC	CASSPPGPGANVLTF
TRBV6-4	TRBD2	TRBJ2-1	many	TGTGCCAGCAGTCAACTAGCGGGAGCGGGTAATGAGCAGTTCTTC	CASSQLAGAGNEQFF
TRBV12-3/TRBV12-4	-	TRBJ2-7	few	TGTGCCAGCAGTTTTGTGCAGGGCCCTCCCCCGGACTTC	CASSFVQGPPPDF
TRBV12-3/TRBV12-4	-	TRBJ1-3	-	TGTGCCAGCAGTTTAAGTTACACCATATATTTT	CASSLSYTIYF
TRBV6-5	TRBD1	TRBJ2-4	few	TGTGCCAGCAGCCCGGGACAGTACCAAAACATTCAGTACTTC	CASSPGQYQNIQYF
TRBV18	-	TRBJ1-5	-	TGTGCCAGCTCCGAGGGGTCAGATCAGCCCCAGCATTTT	CASSEGSDQPQHF
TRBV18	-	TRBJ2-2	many	TGTGCCAGCTCACCCAGCATAGGGGCTGGCGACACCGGGGAGCTGTTTTTT	CASSPSIGAGDTGELFF
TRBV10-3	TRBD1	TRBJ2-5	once	TGTGCCATCAGGGGACAGCAAGAGACCCAGTACTTC	CAIRGQQETQYF
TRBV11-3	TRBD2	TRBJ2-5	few	TGTGCCAGCAGCTATCGGACTAGCGGGAGTAAAGAGACCCAGTACTTC	CASSYRTSGSKETQYF
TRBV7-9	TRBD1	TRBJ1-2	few	TGTGCCAGCAGCTTAATTTTTTCGGCAGGGGGCGGTTATGGCTACACCTTC	CASSLIFSAGGGYGYTF
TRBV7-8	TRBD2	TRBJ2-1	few	TGTGCCAGCAGCTTCGGTGCGGGGGGGCTATCCGATGAGCAGTTCTTC	CASSFGAGGLSDEQFF
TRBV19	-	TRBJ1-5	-	TGTGTCAGTAGTACCGGACCGGGACGGGGCAATCAGCCCCAGCATTTT	CVSSTGPGRGNQPQHF
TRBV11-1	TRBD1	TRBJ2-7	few	TGTGCCAGCAGCCGGGACAGGGGGAAGTACGAGCAGTACTTC	CASSRDRGKYEQYF
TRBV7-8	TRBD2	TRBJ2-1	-	TGTGCCAGCAGCTTAGAAAGGCTAGCGGGGGAACGGGAGCAGTTCTTC	CASSLERLAGEREQFF
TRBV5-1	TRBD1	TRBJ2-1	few	TGCGCCAGCAGTTTCCGGGGACAGGGTAATGAGCAGTTCTTC	CASSFRGQGNEQFF
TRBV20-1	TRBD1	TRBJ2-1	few	TGCAGTGCAGCCAGGTACCGGGACAGGGGTATCGAGCAGTTCTTC	CSAARYRDRGIEQFF
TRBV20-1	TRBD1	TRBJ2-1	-	TGCAGTGCAAATGGGCGACAGGGGGCTAGAAATGAGCAGTTCTTC	CSANGRQGARNEQFF
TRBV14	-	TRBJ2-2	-	TGTGCCAGCAGCTTAGACAGAAACACCGGGGAGCTGTTTTTT	CASSLDRNTGELFF
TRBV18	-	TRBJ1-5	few	TGTGCCAGCTCCCAGGACACGAGCAATCAGCCCCAGCATTTT	CASSQDTSNQPQHF
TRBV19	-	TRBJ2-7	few	TGTGCCAGTGGACCGGGGTCCTACGAGCAGTACTTC	CASGPGSYEQYF
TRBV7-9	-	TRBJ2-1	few	TGTGCCAGCAGAGACAATGAGCAGTTCTTC	CASRDNEQFF
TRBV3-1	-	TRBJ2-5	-	TGTGCCAGCAGCCAAGGGCCCCAGGGTGTCGAGACCCAGTACTTC	CASSQGPQGVETQYF
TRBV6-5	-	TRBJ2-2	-	TGTGTCAGCAACCGGGACACCTTTAACACCGGGGAGCTGTTTTTT	CVSNRDTFNTGELFF
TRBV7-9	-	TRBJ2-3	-	TGTGCCAGCAGCCCCGGAGGGGGAGGGCAGTATTTT	CASSPGGGGQYF
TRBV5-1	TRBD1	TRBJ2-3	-	TGCGCCAGCAGCCGTGGACAGGGGACCACAGATACGCAGTATTTT	CASSRGQGTTDTQYF
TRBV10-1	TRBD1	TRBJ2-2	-	TGCGCCACTGGGACAGGGAGGCCCGGGGAGCTGTTTTTT	CATGTGRPGELFF
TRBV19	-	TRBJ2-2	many	TGTGCCTCAGGGACCACCGGGGAGCTGTTTTTT	CASGTTGELFF
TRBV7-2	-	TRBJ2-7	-	TGTGCCAGCAGCGCCGGGACTTATACTGCCTACGAGCAGTACTTC	CASSAGTYTAYEQYF